The 24 T cell receptor beta chains given below trace back to one sample, sequenced in a study of T cell repertoires in cytomegalovirus infection. No antigen has been identified for these receptors. TCRdb reprocessed the reads with MiXCR, giving one entry per CDR3 protein. The table lists approximately 910,000 distinct CDR3 sequences, 25% to 40% of them singletons. The source was cultured CD8+ T cells from PBMCs, collected from culture after CMV antigen stimulation. These receptor sequences come from a human donor in good health (CMV status not recorded). Some clones in this sample may be carry-over from other donors' samples.

The chain recombines TRBV6-5 with TRBJ2-1; 8 nucleotides match TRBD2. This CDR3 has 15 amino acids. The germline V gene has CDR1 MNHEY and CDR2 SVGAGI. Trimming took 4 bases from V and 7 from J; bases not matched to a gene: 9. DNA for the CDR3: TGTGCCAGCAGTTCCGGACTAGCCCCCGGGAATGAGCAGTTCTTC. This encodes CASSSGLAPGNEQFF.

The chain links TRBV4-1 to TRBJ2-1, with 10 nucleotides matching TRBD2. Looked up from germline, CDR1 is MGHRA and CDR2 is YSYEKL. The J segment lost 10 bases and the V segment lost 0 bases, leaving 9 bases of the junction unmatched. The CDR3 runs 16 residues. CDR3 region: CASSQEWLAGVEEQFF. The CDR3 DNA reads TGCGCCAGCAGCCAAGAATGGCTAGCGGGGGTTGAAGAGCAGTTCTTC.

The chain carries TRBV19 and TRBJ2-7; D ambiguous. This CDR3 spans 15 amino acids. V was cut by 2 bases and J by 4 bases, with 15 bases left in between. The germline gives CDR1 LNHDA, CDR2 SQIVND (reference sequence). CDR3 protein: CASSISLGPQYEQYF. The CDR3, as DNA: TGTGCCAGTAGTATATCGCTGGGCCCCCAGTACGAGCAGTACTTC.

This sequence joins TRBV12-5 and TRBJ1-6; D gene unclear. CDR1 and CDR2 from the germline V gene are LGHNT and FRNRAP. This CDR3 is 14 amino acids long. Trimming left V 3 bases short and J 4 bases short, with 7 bases between. The CDR3 DNA reads as TGTGCTAGTGGTTTCGAGGGTTATAATTCACCCCTCCACTTT. This sequence encodes CASGFEGYNSPLHF.

In this sample, this clonotype turned up a few times. J is TRBJ2-3 and V is TRBV5-4; 10 positions match TRBD2. Germline V gene data show CDR1 as SGHNT and CDR2 as YYREEE (reference sequence). The CDR3 has 15 amino acids. After removal of 7 bases from V and 3 bases from J, the junction contained 8 bases not matched to a gene. CDR3 DNA: TGTGCCAGCCCCGGACGTAGCGGGGGGACAGATACGCAGTATTTT. Its translation is CASPGRSGGTDTQYF.

This chain links TRBV4-1 with TRBJ2-1; no clear D gene. Germline V gives CDR1 MGHRA, CDR2 YSYEKL. V was trimmed by 1 base and J by 8 bases, leaving 9 bases between them. The CDR3 covers 13 residues. The CDR3 reads CASSQVYGDEQFF. DNA for the CDR3: TGCGCCAGCAGCCAAGTTTATGGCGATGAGCAGTTCTTC.

This clonotype has only a few counts. The V call is TRBV4-2, the J call TRBJ1-5, with a weak D call TRBD1 (6 bases). Trimming took off 0 bases at V and 11 bases at J, with 14 bases between the two ends. This CDR3 has 14 residues. Germline CDR1 reads LGHNA; CDR2 reads YNFKEQ. The CDR3 reads CASSQDGQPSTQHF. The DNA of the CDR3 is TGTGCCAGCAGCCAAGATGGACAGCCCTCGACCCAGCATTTT.

Worth noting for this clonotype: The junction departs from the called germline gene at one end, perhaps through a read error. The chain carries TRBV7-6 and TRBJ1-4, with TRBD1 identical over 8 bases. Per germline, CDR1 SGHVS and CDR2 FNYEAQ. There are 12 residues in the CDR3. CDR3 region: CASNRGTEKLFF. In nucleotides, the CDR3 is TGTGCTAGCAACAGGGGGACTGAAAAACTGTTTTTT. Together with reference TRBV7-6 and TRBJ1-4, the CDR3 gives the full variable domain: GAGVSQSPRYKVTKRGQDVALRCDPISGHVSLYWYRQALGQGPEFLTYFNYEAQQDKSGLPNDRFSAERPEGSISTLTIQRTEQRDSAMYRCASNRGTEKLFFGSGTQLSVL.

This clonotype came up a few times. Its ends do not fully match the called genes, so a read error is possible. The CDR3 DNA reads as TGTACCAGCACCCTCGCGGAGGGAATTGTTGGCTACACCTTC. It translates to CTSTLAEGIVGYTF. This rearrangement joins TRBV12-3 or TRBV12-4 to TRBJ1-2, with D unclear. The CDR3 totals 14 residues.

V is TRBV12-3 or TRBV12-4 and J is TRBJ2-1; D not certain. This CDR3 spans 14 amino acids. V dropped 2 bases and J dropped 4 bases, with 9 bases sitting between them. CDR3 amino acids: CASSLPLGYNEQFF. The DNA of the CDR3 is TGTGCCAGCAGTTTACCGTTGGGTTACAATGAGCAGTTCTTC.

In regard to this clonotype: A single base separates this from a much larger clone, so it may be a read error. The V gene is TRBV7-6, the J gene TRBJ2-1; possible D gene TRBD1, 5 bases. CDR1 is SGHVS and CDR2 is FNYEAQ in the germline V gene. The CDR3 contains 15 residues. The CDR3 spells CVSSSDITPHNEQFF. In DNA form, the CDR3 reads TGTGTCAGCAGCTCGGACATCACTCCCCACAATGAGCAGTTCTTC. The full variable domain, in which reference TRBV7-6 and TRBJ2-1 provide the parts outside the CDR3, is GAGVSQSPRYKVTKRGQDVALRCDPISGHVSLYWYRQALGQGPEFLTYFNYEAQQDKSGLPNDRFSAERPEGSISTLTIQRTEQRDSAMYRCVSSSDITPHNEQFFGPGTRLTVL.

The rearrangement uses TRBV20-1 and TRBJ2-7, with 9 bases fitting TRBD1. V shed 4 bases and J 3 bases; nucleotides not matched to a gene: 7. Germline-derived CDR1 and CDR2 are DFQATT and SNEGSKA (reference sequence). The CDR3 covers 14 residues. CDR3 amino acids: CSAISDRGDYEQYF. DNA of the CDR3: TGCAGTGCTATCTCAGACAGGGGGGACTACGAGCAGTACTTC.

This sequence joins TRBV6-2 or TRBV6-3 and TRBJ2-2; D unclear. Between the trimmed V and J ends, which lost 3 bases and 4 bases, there was a span of 12 bases. Germline CDR1 reads MNHEY; CDR2 reads SVGEGT. This CDR3 spans 15 amino acids. CDR3: CASSYTPRSTGELFF. The CDR3 DNA sequence: TGTGCCAGCAGTTATACCCCCCGATCCACCGGGGAGCTGTTTTTT.

The sample holds one count of this clonotype. The genes are TRBV2 and TRBJ1-1; perhaps TRBD1 as D (5 bases). Germline V gene data show CDR1 as SNHLY and CDR2 as FYNNEI. The CDR3 runs to 14 residues. The V end was cut by 9 bases, the J end by 1 base, with 15 bases between. The CDR3 here is CASRDPKENTEAFF. As DNA, the CDR3 is TGTGCCAGTCGGGACCCGAAAGAGAACACTGAAGCTTTCTTT.

This clonotype was detected only a few times. The chain employs TRBV12-3 or TRBV12-4 and TRBJ1-4; a weak D match, TRBD1 (6 bases). The V end was cut by 5 bases, the J end by 7 bases, with 11 bases between. The CDR3 runs 13 residues. CDR3 DNA: TGTGCCAGCAGTCGACAGGATCTTGAAAAACTGTTTTTT. Translating gives CASSRQDLEKLFF.

The genes are TRBV28 and TRBJ2-2; possibly TRBD2 for D (5 bases). Between the trimmed V and J ends, which lost 6 bases and 4 bases, there was a span of 15 bases. Germline V CDR1 and CDR2: MDHEN, SYDVKM. The CDR3 is made up of 15 amino acids. The CDR3 here is CASSPTPGSTGELFF. The CDR3 DNA reads TGTGCCAGCAGCCCAACACCGGGGAGCACCGGGGAGCTGTTTTTT.

In this sample, this clonotype turned up many times. The chain employs TRBV7-2 and TRBJ2-4, with D possibly TRBD2 on 5 matching bases. The germline V gene has CDR1 SGHTA and CDR2 FQGNSA. Trimming removed 1 base at V and 0 bases at J, with 7 bases between. The CDR3 has 15 residues. Here the CDR3 DNA reads TGTGCCAGCAGCTTAGGTGCGGGAGCCAAAAACATTCAGTACTTC. Its translation: CASSLGAGAKNIQYF.

This clonotype was seen repeatedly, ten times or more. The V and J genes are TRBV7-6 and TRBJ2-2; D is unclear. The CDR3 has 16 amino acids. Germline CDR1 SGHVS, CDR2 FNYEAQ. V was trimmed by 5 bases and J by 3 bases, leaving 16 bases between them. CDR3 sequence: CASSPIPQADTGELFF. The CDR3 DNA sequence: TGTGCCAGCAGCCCTATCCCTCAGGCGGACACCGGGGAGCTGTTTTTT.

With respect to this clonotype: A much larger clone differs from this one at a single base, so this may be a read error. J is TRBJ2-1 and V is TRBV7-4; 10 bases are shared with TRBD2. CDR1 is SGHVT, CDR2 SQSDAQ, per germline. The CDR3 has 18 residues. CDR3 residues: CVSSFPNRLAGDYNEQFF. In DNA, the CDR3 is TGTGTCAGCAGCTTCCCCAATCGACTAGCGGGCGACTACAATGAGCAGTTCTTC.

This clonotype has a handful of counts. The rearrangement uses TRBV12-3 or TRBV12-4 and TRBJ2-5; 8 positions agree with TRBD2. V shed 6 bases and J 0 bases; nucleotides not matched to a gene: 3. This CDR3 is 14 amino acids long. The DNA for the CDR3 is TGTGCCAGCAGCGATAGCGGGAACCAAGAGACCCAGTACTTC. This sequence encodes CASSDSGNQETQYF.

This clonotype was recorded at least ten times. The chain carries TRBV7-6 and TRBJ2-7; possible D gene TRBD2, 5 bases. The germline V gene has CDR1 SGHVS and CDR2 FNYEAQ. Deletions cut 6 bases from V and 7 bases from J, with 25 bases between. The CDR3 is made up of 16 amino acids. CDR3 nucleotides: TGTGCCAGCAGTCCAGCCCGGCGGGTCAACCGAGAGGAGCAGTACGTC. Its translation: CASSPARRVNREEQYV.

This clonotype was counted a single time. The chain employs TRBV20-1 and TRBJ2-5; D perhaps matches TRBD2 (5 bases). Trimming took 5 bases from V and 5 from J, leaving 21 bases between them. CDR3 size: 15 residues. CDR1 and CDR2 from the germline V gene are DFQATT and SNEGSKA (reference sequence). Written as DNA, the CDR3 is TGCAGTGCTCCTGCCTGGTGGAGGAAAGCGGAGACCCAGTACTTC. Translated, it gives CSAPAWWRKAETQYF.

This clonotype showed up many times. The chain has TRBV7-2 and TRBJ2-1; TRBD2 matches at 8 bases. V shed 0 bases and J 3 bases; nucleotides not matched to a gene: 1. CDR3 length equals 15 residues. Germline V gene lookup returns CDR1 SGHTA and CDR2 FQGNSA. The CDR3 DNA reads TGTGCCAGCAGCTTAGCACTAGCGGTCTACAATGAGCAGTTCTTC. This translates into CASSLALAVYNEQFF.

This clonotype was counted at least ten times. The chain carries TRBV11-3 and TRBJ2-2; tentative D call: TRBD2 (6 bases). CDR3 length: 15 residues. Germline CDR1 SGHNT, CDR2 YENEEA. The ends were cut back, 4 bases at V and 1 base at J, with 10 bases in the middle. CDR3 coding DNA: TGTGCCAGCAGCTCCCGGGACTGGAACACCGGGGAGCTGTTTTTT. This sequence encodes CASSSRDWNTGELFF.